This T cell receptor beta chain is from a study of a mutant IDH1 vaccine in newly diagnosed glioma (dated by TCRdb to about 2021). Background on the whole study: Of the 25 to 35 treated patients, 62.5% were male and around 38% were female, and a mean age of 40.4 years was recorded. Longitudinal TCRB deep sequencing was done for about two dozen treated patients, wherever samples were available for exploratory analyses. Before enrollment, patients had received standard therapy of radiotherapy alone, temozolomide alone, or radiochemotherapy with temozolomide; most received the combination. Peripheral blood was collected at six visits: V03 (baseline), V05, V07, V10, V12 and V13.

Spanning cysteine to phenylalanine, the CDR3 consists of 16 amino acids. CDR3 DNA only is kept here, 48 bases in frame from base 1. Trimmed from V: 7 bases; trimmed from J: 0 bases; junction bases lacking a gene match: 11. Taken from the germline V gene, the CDR1 and CDR2 loops are SGDLS and YYNGEE. Findings and caveats that apply to the study as a whole: According to the authors, sample limitations meant that analyses of patient blood samples could not be reproduced. Immune responses induced by the vaccine were seen in more than 85% of patients across multiple MHC alleles. PBMC samples for TCRB deep sequencing were selected based on availability. Pseudoprogression seemed to be unrelated to changes in the top peripheral T cell clonotypes found by TCRB sequencing.

The time point label here, explained by the study, means: baseline, week 1 (first vaccination visit). The treatment or condition label for this specimen denotes: pre-vaccination baseline after standard-of-care therapy. Donors had newly diagnosed WHO grade 3 or 4 IDH1-mutant astrocytomas with loss of nuclear ATRX. The samples were drawn from NOA16, a multicentre, single-arm, open-label phase I trial in Germany that tested a mutant IDH1 peptide vaccine in humans for the first time. Visit V03 blood draws served as the baseline sample for immunogenicity testing. Genomic DNA for TCRB sequencing was extracted from EDTA blood using the DNeasy Blood and Tissue Kit. Library preparation employed the immunoSEQ multiplex PCR assay. Following the manufacturer's protocol, the hsTCRB Kit was used to amplify rearranged TCR beta chain sequences. TCRB libraries were sequenced on an Illumina MiSeq. The authors processed their data as follows. The kit vendor's proprietary platform handled demultiplexing, trimming and gene mapping. TCRdb limited this immuneACCESS table to in-frame rearrangements with V and J called. A share of clones is missing; checked studies link under half to unresolved V genes, and the rest is unexplained. The V and J calls and clone size were taken over from that table, and D and trimming were inferred from the DNA. Present in this sample are 92,000 or so clones, around 79% of which were seen just once. Of the sample, about 5.1% falls within the top ten clones.

A word on this clone: The antigen it binds to is not known. It has no much larger one-base neighbor in the sample; base qualities were not kept.

The sequencing used PBMCs, collected from a glioma patient treated with radiotherapy, temozolomide or both. This chain is built from TRBV9 and TRBJ1-2, and 8 bases in between align with TRBD1. The sequence derives from a man aged 35-49 years with glioma. Some clones in this sample may be carry-over from other donors' samples. The DNA sequence follows: TGTGCCAGCTCAGCCCAATCCAGGGGGCCTAACTATGGCTACACCTTC. Its coded protein is CASSAQSRGPNYGYTF. This CDR3, with the reference TRBV9 and TRBJ1-2 proteins standing in past its ends, gives the full variable domain DSGVTQTPKHLITATGQRVTLRCSPRSGDLSVYWYQQSLDQGLQFLIQYYNGEERAKGNILERFSAQQFPDLHSELNLSSLELGDSALYFCASSAQSRGPNYGYTFGSGTRLTVV.